Listed here are 22 T cell receptor beta chains from one sample, sequenced in a study of blood T cells in healthy people across ages. The second PCR ran 7 to 11 cycles with a sample-barcoded 5' primer and J-beta primers. TCRdb independently ran MiXCR on the 5' RACE reads; one entry per CDR3 protein. The table records 1.5 million to 2 million distinct CDR3 sequences, 28% of them present only once. Sample: blood. All receptors come from a woman between 25 and 40 years old in good health.

Details on this clonotype: A junction boundary mismatches the germline segment, possibly from a read error. This chain uses TRBV19 with TRBJ2-2; 8 bases fit TRBD2. CDR1 LNHDA and CDR2 SQIVND come from the germline V gene (reference sequence). The CDR3 spans 13 residues. The CDR3 DNA reads as TGTGCCGGTAGCGGGACCAACACCGGGGAGCTGTTTTTT. Protein product: CAGSGTNTGELFF.

The chain uses TRBV20-1 and TRBJ1-5; no definite D call. Deletions cut 4 bases from V and 2 bases from J, with 15 bases between. In germline, CDR1 is DFQATT, CDR2 SNEGSKA (reference sequence). The CDR3 sequence is 15 residues long. CDR3: CSATPELRGNQPQHF. Here the CDR3 DNA reads TGCAGTGCTACCCCTGAACTTAGGGGCAATCAGCCCCAGCATTTT.

This clonotype was seen repeatedly, ten times or more. This sequence joins TRBV6-5 and TRBJ2-7; 11 nucleotides line up with TRBD2. This CDR3 is 16 amino acids long. Losses at the gene ends were 0 bases for V and 6 bases for J; bases not matched to a gene: 7. Germline assignment: CDR1 MNHEY and CDR2 SVGAGI. This chain's CDR3 is CASSYSTSGVSVEQYF. CDR3 sequence (DNA): TGTGCCAGCAGTTACTCGACTAGCGGGGTGTCGGTCGAGCAGTACTTC.

The chain links TRBV5-1 to TRBJ2-3; 8 nucleotides line up with TRBD1. The CDR3 is 13 residues long. After removal of 4 bases from V and 5 bases from J, the junction contained 3 bases not matched to a gene. In germline, CDR1 is SGHRS, CDR2 YFSETQ. CDR3 residues: CASSVQGGDTQYF. CDR3 bases: TGCGCCAGCAGCGTACAGGGGGGAGATACGCAGTATTTT.

CDR3 coding DNA: TGTGCCAGCAGCCAAGCCCCCCGAGCGGGAGCGGACAATGAGCAGTTCTTC. This codes for CASSQAPRAGADNEQFF. V and J are TRBV3-1 and TRBJ2-1, with 8 bases that match TRBD2. J was trimmed by 5 bases and V by 1 base; bases with no gene match: 10. The CDR3 has 17 residues. Germline V gene lookup returns CDR1 LGHDT and CDR2 YNNKEL (reference sequence).

This clonotype was detected many times. This rearrangement joins TRBV30 to TRBJ2-7, with 9 positions matching TRBD1. Germline trimming cut 3 bases from V and 2 bases from J; bases unmatched to any gene: 5. Per germline, CDR1 GTSNPN and CDR2 SVGIG (reference sequence). The CDR3 consists of 14 residues. The CDR3 nucleotides read TGTGCCTGGAGCCGGGACAGGGTGGCCTACGAGCAGTACTTC. This sequence encodes CAWSRDRVAYEQYF.

This clonotype was seen more than once but under ten times. Mismatch with germline at one junction end may stem from a read error. This sequence joins TRBV6-1 and TRBJ1-5; a possible D gene is TRBD1 (6 bases). Per the germline V gene, CDR1 is MNHNS and CDR2 is SASEGT. The CDR3 consists of 14 residues. CDR3 DNA sequence: TGTACCAGCAAGACAACAGGGCCCAATCAGCCCCAGCATTTT. Protein sequence: CTSKTTGPNQPQHF.

Only a few counts were recorded for this clonotype. The gene calls are TRBV6-6 and TRBJ2-7; 7 positions match TRBD2. Germline trimming cut 4 bases from V and 4 bases from J; bases unmatched to any gene: 7. The V gene's germline CDR1 is MNHNY and CDR2 SVGAGI (reference sequence). The CDR3 runs 14 residues. CDR3 sequence reads: CASSWERDSYEQYF. The CDR3 DNA follows: TGTGCCAGCAGTTGGGAGCGGGACTCTTACGAGCAGTACTTC.

This clonotype has a single count. The chain recombines TRBV20-1 with TRBJ1-2; D remains unclear. V was cut by 6 bases and J by 1 base, with 18 bases left in between. Germline V lookup: CDR1 DFQATT, CDR2 SNEGSKA (reference sequence). CDR3 length: 15 residues. CDR3 coding DNA: TGCAGTGCAATGCCTCCCGAGACTGTTAACTATGGCTACACCTTC. It specifies CSAMPPETVNYGYTF.

There are a few counts of this clonotype. The chain has TRBV24-1 and TRBJ2-1, with 9 bases aligning to TRBD1. Losses at the gene ends were 3 bases for V and 7 bases for J; bases not matched to a gene: 9. The germline CDR1 and CDR2 sequences are KGHDR and SFDVKD. This CDR3 region has 16 residues. The CDR3 DNA follows: TGTGCCACCAGTGATCCATACCGGGACAGGGAAAATGAGCAGTTCTTC. This codes for CATSDPYRDRENEQFF.

J is TRBJ2-7 and V is TRBV29-1; perhaps TRBD1 as D (6 bases). The last part of the DNA fits TRBJ2-5 better; the J call may be wrong. Germline assignment: CDR1 SQVTM and CDR2 ANQGSEA. The CDR3 sequence is 13 residues long. The CDR3 nucleotides read TGCAGCGTTGTAATGGGGGCGAAAGAGACCCAGTACTTC. It yields the protein CSVVMGAKETQYF.

The chain joins TRBV6-5 to TRBJ2-1, with TRBD1 identical over 9 bases. Germline V gene sequence: CDR1 MNHEY, CDR2 SVGAGI. The CDR3 is made up of 15 amino acids. V gave up 5 bases and J gave up 8 bases; unmatched junction bases: 10. CDR3 protein: CASSPSGQGRHEQFF. CDR3 coding DNA: TGTGCCAGCAGTCCCTCGGGACAGGGTAGGCATGAGCAGTTCTTC.

Concerning this clonotype itself: One end of the junction is discordant with germline, which a read error may explain. The chain carries TRBV7-9 and TRBJ1-4, with D possibly matching TRBD1 (5 bases). Germline CDR1 and CDR2: SEHNR and FQNEAQ (reference sequence). CDR3 size: 15 residues. The CDR3 nucleotides are TGTGCCAGCAGCTTAGGCAGGGCTACTAATGAAAAACGGTTTTTT. Protein sequence: CASSLGRATNEKRFF.

The table lists this clonotype with a few counts. The chain couples TRBV30 to TRBJ2-4, with a weak D call TRBD2 (6 bases). Germline lookup yields CDR1 GTSNPN and CDR2 SVGIG (reference sequence). The germline V and J ends were trimmed by 3 bases and 7 bases, with 16 bases remaining between them. The CDR3 spans 14 residues. The CDR3 region has the DNA TGTGCCTGGAGCTCCCTGCGAGGGAGGAACATTCAGTACTTC. Amino acids: CAWSSLRGRNIQYF.

The genes are TRBV12-3 or TRBV12-4 and TRBJ1-2; D is uncertain. The CDR3 runs to 11 residues. V lost 3 bases and J 8 bases, leaving 7 bases between the germline ends. CDR3 sequence reads: CASSFSGGYTF. DNA of the CDR3: TGTGCCAGCAGTTTCTCTGGCGGCTACACCTTC.

This clonotype has a handful of counts. This sequence may be a read error, since a much larger clone differs from it by one base. The CDR3 loop is CASSAATGARRNEQFF. CDR3 coding DNA: TGTGCCAGCAGCGCGGCAACAGGGGCACGCCGCAATGAGCAGTTCTTC. The rearrangement uses TRBV7-2 and TRBJ2-1; 7 nucleotides agree with TRBD1. This CDR3 is 16 amino acids long. Per germline, CDR1 SGHTA and CDR2 FQGNSA. Germline trimming cut 5 bases from V and 6 bases from J; bases unmatched to any gene: 13.

As to this clonotype: A much bigger clone sits one base away, suggesting this may be a read error. The chain combines TRBV6-2 or TRBV6-3 with TRBJ2-1; 7 positions match TRBD1. The CDR3 spans 14 residues. Per germline, CDR1 MNHEY and CDR2 SVGEGT. V lost 6 bases, J lost 5 bases, and 7 bases stayed unmatched. The CDR3 here is CASSDRVFNNEQFF. CDR3 sequence (DNA): TGTGCCAGCAGCGACAGGGTGTTCAACAATGAGCAGTTCTTC.

This clonotype has at least ten counts. The chain carries TRBV7-9 and TRBJ2-7, with TRBD2 matching over 12 bases. The CDR3 has 15 amino acids. From germline, CDR1 is SEHNR and CDR2 FQNEAQ (reference sequence). V lost 5 bases and J lost 3; bases outside the gene matches: 5. The CDR3 DNA reads as TGTGCCAGCAGCCCCAGGACTAGCGGGGACTACGAGCAGTACTTC. Protein sequence: CASSPRTSGDYEQYF.

V is TRBV12-3 or TRBV12-4 and J is TRBJ2-1, with D maybe TRBD1 (6 bases). This CDR3 is 14 amino acids long. V dropped 8 bases and J dropped 2 bases, with 13 bases sitting between them. CDR3 region: CASGSGTPYNEQFF. The CDR3 coding sequence is TGTGCCAGCGGGTCCGGGACACCCTACAATGAGCAGTTCTTC.

This clonotype was counted only a few times. The chain employs TRBV20-1 and TRBJ1-5; TRBD1 matches 9 bases. This CDR3 comprises 16 residues. Germline V gene sequence: CDR1 DFQATT, CDR2 SNEGSKA (reference sequence). Trimming took 0 bases from V and 1 from J; bases not matched to a gene: 4. DNA for the CDR3: TGCAGTGCTAGAGATCTCGACAGGGGGAGCAATCAGCCCCAGCATTTT. This sequence encodes CSARDLDRGSNQPQHF.

The V call is TRBV5-1, the J call TRBJ2-4, with a tentative D call TRBD2 (6 bases). Per germline, CDR1 SGHRS and CDR2 YFSETQ. Trimming stripped 4 bases from V and 5 bases from J, with 13 bases between. The CDR3 length is 14 residues. Here the CDR3 reads CASSGGLRENIQYF. CDR3 sequence (DNA): TGCGCCAGCAGCGGGGGACTGCGGGAAAACATTCAGTACTTC.

V gene TRBV20-1 combines with J gene TRBJ2-2; D is uncertain. The CDR3 sequence is 14 residues long. Germline loops: CDR1 DFQATT, CDR2 SNEGSKA (reference sequence). V was clipped by 4 bases and J by 1 base, with 10 bases between them. CDR3 sequence: CSATHLLNTGELFF. CDR3 coding DNA: TGCAGTGCTACCCACCTCCTGAACACCGGGGAGCTGTTTTTT.